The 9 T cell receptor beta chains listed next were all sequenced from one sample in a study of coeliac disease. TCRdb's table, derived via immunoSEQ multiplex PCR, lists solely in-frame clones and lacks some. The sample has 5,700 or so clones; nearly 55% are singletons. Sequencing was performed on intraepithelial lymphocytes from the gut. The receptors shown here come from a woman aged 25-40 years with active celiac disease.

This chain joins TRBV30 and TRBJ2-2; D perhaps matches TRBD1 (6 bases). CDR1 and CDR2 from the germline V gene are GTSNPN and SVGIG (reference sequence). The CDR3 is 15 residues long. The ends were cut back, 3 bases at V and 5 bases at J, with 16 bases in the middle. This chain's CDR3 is CAWRKAGVETGELFF. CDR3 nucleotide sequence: TGTGCCTGGAGGAAGGCAGGGGTGGAGACCGGGGAGCTGTTTTTT.

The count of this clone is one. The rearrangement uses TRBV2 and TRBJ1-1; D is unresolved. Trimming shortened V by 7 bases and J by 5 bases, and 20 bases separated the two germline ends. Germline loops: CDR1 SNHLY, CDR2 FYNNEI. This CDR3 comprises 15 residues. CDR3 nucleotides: TGTGCCAGCACCCAAACGGAGGAGGTGGAAACTGAAGCTTTCTTT. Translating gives CASTQTEEVETEAFF.

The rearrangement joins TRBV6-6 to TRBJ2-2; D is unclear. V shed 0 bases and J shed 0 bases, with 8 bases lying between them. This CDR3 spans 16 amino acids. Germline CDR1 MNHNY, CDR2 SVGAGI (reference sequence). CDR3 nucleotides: TGTGCCAGCAGTTACTCGCCCAGATCGAACACCGGGGAGCTGTTTTTT. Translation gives CASSYSPRSNTGELFF.

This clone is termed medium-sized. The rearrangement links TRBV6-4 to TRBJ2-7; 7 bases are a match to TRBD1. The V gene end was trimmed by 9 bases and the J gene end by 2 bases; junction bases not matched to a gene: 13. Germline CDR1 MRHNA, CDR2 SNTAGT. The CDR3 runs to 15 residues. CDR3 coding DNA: TGTGCCAGGAATCCGGACAGGAAAAAAACCTACGAGCAGTACTTC. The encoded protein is CARNPDRKKTYEQYF.

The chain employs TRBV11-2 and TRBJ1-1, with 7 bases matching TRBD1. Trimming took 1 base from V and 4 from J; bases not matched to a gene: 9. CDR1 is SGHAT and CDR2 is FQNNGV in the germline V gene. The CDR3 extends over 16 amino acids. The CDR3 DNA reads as TGTGCCAGCAGCTTAGCCTACAGGGGATTAGGCACTGAAGCTTTCTTT. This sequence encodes CASSLAYRGLGTEAFF.

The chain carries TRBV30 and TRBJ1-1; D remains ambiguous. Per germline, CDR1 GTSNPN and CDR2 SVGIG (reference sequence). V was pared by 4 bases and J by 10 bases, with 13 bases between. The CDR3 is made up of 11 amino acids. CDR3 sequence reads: CAWNQAAGAFF. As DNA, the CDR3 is TGTGCCTGGAACCAGGCGGCGGGAGCTTTCTTT.

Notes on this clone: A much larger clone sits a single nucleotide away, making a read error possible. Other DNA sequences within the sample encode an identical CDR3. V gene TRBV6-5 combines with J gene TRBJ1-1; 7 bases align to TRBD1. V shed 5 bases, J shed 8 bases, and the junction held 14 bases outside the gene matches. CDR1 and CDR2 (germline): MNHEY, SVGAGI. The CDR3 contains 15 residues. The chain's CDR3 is CASSPKGAGRFEAFF. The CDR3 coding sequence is TGTGCCAGCAGTCCTAAGGGGGCAGGACGCTTCGAAGCTTTCTTT.

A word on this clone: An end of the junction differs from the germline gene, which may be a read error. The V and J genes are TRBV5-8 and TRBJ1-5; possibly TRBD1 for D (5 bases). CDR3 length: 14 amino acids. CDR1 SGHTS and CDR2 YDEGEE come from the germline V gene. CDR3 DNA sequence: TGCGCCAGCAGCCAAGATCCATACAGGCAGCCCCAGCATTTT. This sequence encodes CASSQDPYRQPQHF. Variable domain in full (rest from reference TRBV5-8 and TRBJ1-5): EAGVTQSPTHLIKTRGQQATLRCSPISGHTSVYWYQQALGLGLQFLLWYDEGEERNRGNFPPRFSGRQFPNYSSELNVNALELEDSALYLCASSQDPYRQPQHFGDGTRLSIL.

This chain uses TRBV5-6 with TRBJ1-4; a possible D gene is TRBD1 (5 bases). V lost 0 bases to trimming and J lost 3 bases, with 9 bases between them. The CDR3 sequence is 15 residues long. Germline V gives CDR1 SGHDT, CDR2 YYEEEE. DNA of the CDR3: TGTGCCAGCAGCTTGGGCGGGGGACCTAATGAAAAACTGTTTTTT. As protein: CASSLGGGPNEKLFF.